Below, 16 T cell receptor beta chains from the same sample are listed, as sequenced in a study of shared clonotypes between healthy human individuals. Sequencing was performed with immunoSEQ multiplex PCR; in TCRdb, only in-frame clones are kept and a portion is missing. The sample consists of roughly 2 million clones, about 95% of them appearing once. The naive CD8 fraction comprised CD45RO-negative cells positively selected for CCR7 and excluded terminally differentiated effector memory CD45RA+ cells. The sample consisted of naive CD8+ T cells sorted from blood. These receptors all come from a man aged 18 to 29 in good health.

This clone rates as medium-sized. An end of the junction differs from the germline gene, which may be a read error. The chain has TRBV2 and TRBJ1-6; a possible D gene is TRBD1 (5 bases). CDR3 length: 16 residues. In germline, CDR1 is SNHLY, CDR2 FYNNEI. The CDR3 sequence is CASGETGDSYNSPLHF. CDR3 bases: TGTGCCAGCGGTGAAACAGGTGACTCCTATAATTCACCCCTCCACTTT.

V is TRBV29-1 and J is TRBJ1-2; TRBD1 agrees at 10 bases. The CDR3 has 15 amino acids. The V gene end was trimmed by 3 bases and the J gene end by 4 bases; junction bases not matched to a gene: 8. Germline V gene sequence: CDR1 SQVTM, CDR2 ANQGSEA. CDR3 sequence: CSVDSFRDRGYGYTF. The DNA of the CDR3 is TGCAGCGTTGACAGTTTTCGGGACAGGGGCTATGGCTACACCTTC.

The chain joins TRBV10-3 to TRBJ2-7, with D hard to call. The CDR3 runs 11 residues. Trimming removed 11 bases at V and 4 bases at J, with 12 bases between. Germline values: CDR1 ENHRY, CDR2 SYGVKD. CDR3 nucleotides: TGTGCCTCGACGTTCGGATACGAGCAGTACTTC. Its protein is CASTFGYEQYF.

This chain uses TRBV6-5 with TRBJ1-6; a possible D gene is TRBD1 (6 bases). The V gene lost 4 bases and the J gene lost 5 bases, with 9 bases spanning the gap. CDR1 and CDR2 from the germline V gene are MNHEY and SVGAGI. The CDR3 sequence is 14 residues long. The CDR3 is CASSSGVHNSPLHF. The CDR3 DNA follows: TGTGCCAGCAGTTCAGGGGTCCATAATTCACCCCTCCACTTT.

Comment on this clone: Possible read error: a much larger clone is one base away. This sequence joins TRBV28 and TRBJ2-3, with unresolved D. CDR1 is MDHEN, CDR2 SYDVKM, per germline. The CDR3 is 13 amino acids. V was shortened by 3 bases and J by 1 base, with 5 bases between the two germline ends. CDR3 nucleotides: TGTGCCAGCAGTTTCAGCGGCACAGATACGCAGTATTTT. The encoded protein is CASSFSGTDTQYF. The full variable domain, its missing parts supplied by reference TRBV28 and TRBJ2-3, is DVKVTQSSRYLVKRTGEKVFLECVQDMDHENMFWYRQDPGLGLRLIYFSYDVKMKEKGDIPEGYSVSREKKERFSLILESASTNQTSMYLCASSFSGTDTQYFGPGTRLTVL.

V gene TRBV29-1 combines with J gene TRBJ2-1; unclear D gene. Germline V gene sequence: CDR1 SQVTM, CDR2 ANQGSEA. The V and J ends lost 7 bases and 5 bases respectively, with 12 bases between them. The CDR3 runs to 12 residues. CDR3 amino acids: CSALDGDNEQFF. The CDR3 nucleotides read TGCAGCGCCTTAGACGGAGACAATGAGCAGTTCTTC.

V usage is TRBV4-3 and J usage is TRBJ2-5, with D perhaps matching TRBD1 or TRBD2 (5 bases each). From germline, CDR1 is LGHNA and CDR2 YSLEER. V shed 0 bases and J shed 1 base, with 9 bases lying between them. The CDR3 runs 15 residues. The CDR3 sequence: CASSQDGDLQETQYF. The CDR3 DNA follows: TGCGCCAGCAGCCAAGATGGGGACCTCCAAGAGACCCAGTACTTC.

V gene TRBV5-1 combines with J gene TRBJ1-5, with 7 bases identical to TRBD1. This CDR3 contains 14 residues. V shed 4 bases, J shed 4 bases, and the junction held 5 bases outside the gene matches. Per germline, CDR1 SGHRS and CDR2 YFSETQ. CDR3 protein: CASSPTGANQPQHF. The CDR3 bases are TGCGCCAGCAGCCCCACAGGGGCTAATCAGCCCCAGCATTTT.

CDR3 in DNA: TGTGCCAGCAGTCTCGGGAAGGGATACTACGAGCAGTACTTC. It codes for CASSLGKGYYEQYF. The rearrangement joins TRBV28 to TRBJ2-7, with a tentative D call TRBD2 (5 bases). This CDR3 has 14 amino acids. The germline gives CDR1 MDHEN, CDR2 SYDVKM. Trimming left V 5 bases short and J 3 bases short, with 14 bases between.

V and J are TRBV2 and TRBJ2-6, with D possibly being TRBD1 (5 bases). Trimming removed 10 bases at V and 3 bases at J, with 25 bases between. The CDR3 loop spans 18 amino acids. Germline lookup yields CDR1 SNHLY and CDR2 FYNNEI. DNA for the CDR3: TGTGCCACCTACTTCTTCGACAGTCCTGAGAGTGGGGCCAACGTCCTGACTTTC. It translates to CATYFFDSPESGANVLTF.

The chain uses TRBV2 and TRBJ2-7; D is perhaps TRBD1 or TRBD2 (6 bases each). The CDR3 runs to 11 residues. The V gene lost 1 base and the J gene lost 11 bases, with 9 bases spanning the gap. From germline, CDR1 is SNHLY and CDR2 FYNNEI. The CDR3 loop is CASSEGGAEYF. In DNA, the CDR3 is TGTGCCAGCAGTGAAGGGGGGGCAGAGTACTTC.

Only a few counts were recorded for this clone. The chain carries TRBV5-1 and TRBJ2-4; D not resolved. Germline V gene sequence: CDR1 SGHRS, CDR2 YFSETQ. The CDR3 loop spans 13 amino acids. V gave up 0 bases and J gave up 7 bases, with 8 bases separating them. The CDR3 protein is CASSLGEGNIQYF. CDR3 DNA sequence: TGCGCCAGCAGCTTGGGGGAAGGGAACATTCAGTACTTC.

V is TRBV9 and J is TRBJ2-7, with 10 positions matching TRBD2. Germline CDR1 SGDLS, CDR2 YYNGEE. The length of the CDR3 is 15 residues. J lost 0 bases, V lost 4 bases, and 4 bases had no gene match. CDR3 nucleotides: TGTGCCAGCAGCTCCGGGACTAGCGACTCCTACGAGCAGTACTTC. Protein: CASSSGTSDSYEQYF.

V and J are TRBV5-6 and TRBJ2-1; D is uncertain. This CDR3 is built from 15 residues. V was pared by 2 bases and J by 8 bases, with 17 bases between. Germline V gene sequence: CDR1 SGHDT, CDR2 YYEEEE. CDR3 protein: CASSFDQREFHEQFF. The CDR3 coding sequence is TGTGCCAGCAGCTTTGACCAGCGTGAGTTCCATGAGCAGTTCTTC.

J is TRBJ1-2 and V is TRBV28, with a weak D call TRBD1 (6 bases). The CDR3 has 17 amino acids. Deletions cut 2 bases from V and 3 bases from J, with 19 bases between. Germline CDR1 reads MDHEN; CDR2 reads SYDVKM. The CDR3 loop reads CASSLALSQGVDYGYTF. The DNA of the CDR3 is TGTGCCAGCAGTTTAGCCCTTTCACAGGGAGTCGACTATGGCTACACCTTC.

The CDR3 DNA sequence: TGTGCCAGTATGGGGGAGGGGCGGAACACTGAAGCTTTCTTT. This codes for CASMGEGRNTEAFF. The chain recombines TRBV19 with TRBJ1-1; maybe TRBD1 (5 bases). The V gene lost 7 bases and the J gene lost 1 base, with 13 bases spanning the gap. Germline lookup yields CDR1 LNHDA and CDR2 SQIVND (reference sequence). The CDR3 consists of 14 residues.